This note documents a single T cell receptor beta chain sequence. The sample belongs to a study of regulatory T cells in long-lasting Graves disease. As for time point: persistent/refractory GD, antithyroid drugs over 5 years with positive TRAb. RNA from PBMCs was the source of the TCR library. American Thyroid Association guidelines defined Graves' disease diagnosis. In germline, CDR1 is GTSNPN, CDR2 SVGIG (reference sequence). The CDR3 consists of 11 residues. V lost 3 bases and J lost 7, with 9 bases in between. Combining iRepertoire HTBI primers with Arm-PCR of CDR3 regions, the authors built TCR beta libraries. Using its own MiXCR run on the multiplex PCR reads, TCRdb lists one record per CDR3 protein. The table records 600,000 to 800,000 distinct CDR3 sequences, about 32% of them present only once.

This chain joins TRBV30 and TRBJ1-2; D might be TRBD1 (5 bases). Specimen: peripheral blood mononuclear cells (PBMCs), collected when the disease was refractory, from a patient treated with antithyroid drugs. The TCR sequence derives from a female donor with Graves disease. CDR3 residues: CAWSRQSGYTF. DNA for the CDR3: TGTGCCTGGAGCCGACAGAGTGGCTACACCTTC.